Following are 32 T cell receptor beta chains from one sample sequenced in a study of blood T cell repertoires in COVID-19. The method was immunoSEQ multiplex PCR; TCRdb's version includes in-frame clones alone and lacks a portion of them. The profile shows about 260,000 clones, approximately 90% of them singletons. Sequences were obtained from peripheral blood. The receptors were sampled from a woman aged 40 to 55 with acute or convalescent COVID-19.

The CDR3 nucleotides read TGTGCCAGCAGCCATCTCGGACAGGTCCAAGAGACCCAGTACTTC. Amino acid sequence: CASSHLGQVQETQYF. The chain employs TRBV27 and TRBJ2-5, with TRBD1 matching 7 bases. The CDR3 runs to 15 residues. Losses at the gene ends were 6 bases for V and 1 base for J; bases not matched to a gene: 8. Germline values: CDR1 MNHEY, CDR2 SMNVEV (reference sequence).

This chain uses TRBV19 with TRBJ1-6; tentatively, D is TRBD1 (5 bases). The CDR3 has 13 residues. CDR1 and CDR2 from the germline V gene are LNHDA and SQIVND (reference sequence). Trimming pared 6 bases from V and 8 bases from J, leaving 11 bases between. CDR3 protein: CASSLQGYSPLHF. CDR3 in DNA: TGTGCCAGTAGCCTTCAGGGATATTCACCCCTCCACTTT.

The rearrangement uses TRBV10-3 and TRBJ1-1; 12 positions agree with TRBD1. This CDR3 region has 16 residues. The V gene end was trimmed by 5 bases and the J gene end by 5 bases; junction bases not matched to a gene: 9. CDR1 ENHRY and CDR2 SYGVKD come from the germline V gene. CDR3 coding DNA: TGTGCCATCAGTCAGGGGACAGGGGGCCTCCCTACTGAAGCTTTCTTT. This sequence encodes CAISQGTGGLPTEAFF.

The V call is TRBV30, the J call TRBJ1-2; possible D gene TRBD1, 6 bases. V lost 3 bases and J 8 bases, leaving 16 bases between the germline ends. The CDR3 spans 13 residues. The germline V gene encodes CDR1 GTSNPN and CDR2 SVGIG (reference sequence). The CDR3 loop is CAWRNREREGYTF. CDR3 sequence (DNA): TGTGCCTGGAGGAACAGGGAAAGAGAGGGCTACACCTTC. Combining the CDR3 with reference TRBV30 and TRBJ1-2 gives the whole variable domain SQTIHQWPATLVQPVGSPLSLECTVEGTSNPNLYWYRQAAGRGLQLLFYSVGIGQISSEVPQNLSASRPQDRQFILSSKKLLLSDSGFYLCAWRNREREGYTFGSGTRLTVV.

The chain employs TRBV4-1 and TRBJ1-2; no firm D call. V lost 4 bases and J lost 1, with 10 bases in between. Germline CDR1 reads MGHRA; CDR2 reads YSYEKL. The CDR3 has 14 residues. Here the CDR3 DNA reads TGCGCCAGCAGCCTCAGAGGAAATAACTATGGCTACACCTTC. The encoded protein is CASSLRGNNYGYTF.

This chain uses TRBV5-1 with TRBJ2-3; 7 positions match TRBD2. J was trimmed by 4 bases and V by 4 bases; bases with no gene match: 9. Germline CDR1 SGHRS, CDR2 YFSETQ. CDR3 length: 15 amino acids. CDR3 residues: CASSIERGMADTQYF. The DNA of the CDR3 is TGCGCCAGCAGCATAGAGCGGGGTATGGCAGATACGCAGTATTTT.

The chain carries TRBV9 and TRBJ2-1; 7 bases align to TRBD2. V lost 0 bases, J lost 4 bases, and 4 bases stayed unmatched. In germline, CDR1 is SGDLS, CDR2 YYNGEE. This CDR3 has 15 amino acids. The CDR3 nucleotides are TGTGCCAGCAGCGTAGCTGGGACTACGTACAATGAGCAGTTCTTC. Protein sequence: CASSVAGTTYNEQFF.

The CDR3 nucleotides are TGTGCCAGCGGCCGGGATCGAAATTCACCCCTCCACTTT. Encoded protein: CASGRDRNSPLHF. V gene TRBV12-3 or TRBV12-4 combines with J gene TRBJ1-6, with D hard to call. The CDR3 totals 13 residues. V shed 8 bases and J shed 7 bases, with 12 bases lying between them.

CDR3 nucleotides: TGTGCCAGTAGTATGGGGAGGGCGCGAAATTCACCCCTCCACTTT. Its translation is CASSMGRARNSPLHF. V and J are TRBV19 and TRBJ1-6, with unresolved D. The CDR3 length is 15 residues. V lost 3 bases and J 7 bases, leaving 13 bases between the germline ends. Germline CDR1 is LNHDA and CDR2 is SQIVND (reference sequence).

The chain carries TRBV9 and TRBJ1-1; no definite D call. From germline, CDR1 is SGDLS and CDR2 YYNGEE. V shed 3 bases and J shed 1 base, with 13 bases lying between them. The CDR3 is made up of 15 amino acids. CDR3 DNA: TGTGCCAGCAGCGCCGGGGTTCTTCAGAACACTGAAGCTTTCTTT. It translates to CASSAGVLQNTEAFF. Together with reference TRBV9 and TRBJ1-1, the CDR3 gives the full variable domain: DSGVTQTPKHLITATGQRVTLRCSPRSGDLSVYWYQQSLDQGLQFLIQYYNGEERAKGNILERFSAQQFPDLHSELNLSSLELGDSALYFCASSAGVLQNTEAFFGQGTRLTVV.

The gene calls are TRBV3-1 (or the pseudogene TRBV3-2) and TRBJ2-2; 8 bases are a match to TRBD2. V lost 3 bases and J lost 0; bases outside the gene matches: 6. The CDR3 has 17 amino acids. CDR1 and CDR2 from the germline V gene are LGHDT and YNNKEL (reference sequence). CDR3 residues: CASSHSGGYSNTGELFF. The CDR3 DNA follows: TGTGCCAGCAGCCACAGCGGGGGTTACTCGAACACCGGGGAGCTGTTTTTT.

Note on this clone: Given a much more abundant clone one base away, this may be a read error. This CDR3 is also generated by other DNA sequences in the sample. The chain recombines TRBV19 with TRBJ1-6; 7 bases map to TRBD1. The length of the CDR3 is 14 residues. V trimming: 7 bases; J trimming: 6 bases; junction bases outside the gene matches: 6. The V gene's germline CDR1 is LNHDA and CDR2 SQIVND (reference sequence). The CDR3 DNA reads TGTGCCAGTACACCGGGACAGCTTAATTCACCCCTCCACTTT. It translates to CASTPGQLNSPLHF.

This clone was seen more than once but under ten times. The chain employs TRBV30 and TRBJ2-4; D might be TRBD2 (5 bases). Trimming left V 1 base short and J 7 bases short, with 11 bases between. Per germline, CDR1 GTSNPN and CDR2 SVGIG (reference sequence). CDR3 length equals 13 residues. The CDR3 loop reads CAWSGDTGNIQYF. In nucleotides, the CDR3 is TGTGCCTGGAGTGGAGACACGGGGAACATTCAGTACTTC.

Worth noting for this clone: This specimen includes other DNA sequences encoding the same CDR3. This chain uses TRBV2 with TRBJ1-2; a weak D match, TRBD1 (5 bases). The CDR3 is made up of 13 amino acids. Per germline, CDR1 SNHLY and CDR2 FYNNEI. Trimming took 5 bases from V and 3 from J, leaving 10 bases between them. CDR3 region: CASSSQGDYGYTF. For the CDR3, the DNA is TGTGCCAGCAGTAGTCAGGGTGACTATGGCTACACCTTC.

The genes are TRBV5-4 and TRBJ1-2; D remains unclear. Germline V gene sequence: CDR1 SGHNT, CDR2 YYREEE (reference sequence). This CDR3 spans 15 amino acids. V gave up 3 bases and J gave up 0 bases, with 12 bases separating them. The CDR3 DNA sequence: TGTGCCAGCAGCTGGTCCAGTCTGGCTAACTATGGCTACACCTTC. The encoded protein is CASSWSSLANYGYTF. The variable domain in full, with the rest retrieved from reference TRBV5-4 and TRBJ1-2, is ETGVTQSPTHLIKTRGQQVTLRCSSQSGHNTVSWYQQALGQGPQFIFQYYREEENGRGNFPPRFSGLQFPNYSSELNVNALELDDSALYLCASSWSSLANYGYTFGSGTRLTVV.

J is TRBJ1-1 and V is TRBV5-1, with 7 bases lining up with TRBD1. The CDR3 has 15 amino acids. V dropped 1 base and J dropped 4; count of bases not matched to a gene: 7. The germline CDR1 and CDR2 sequences are SGHRS and YFSETQ. CDR3: CASSLRGGTGTEAFF. Here the CDR3 DNA reads TGCGCCAGCAGCTTGAGAGGGGGCACGGGCACTGAAGCTTTCTTT.

This chain uses TRBV14 with TRBJ1-2, with 7 bases aligning to TRBD1. In germline, CDR1 is SGHDN, CDR2 FVKESK. The CDR3 is 14 amino acids. Unmatched junction bases numbered 11, after V lost 6 bases and J lost 7 bases. CDR3 loop: CASRGTGGGLGYTF. The CDR3 DNA sequence: TGTGCCAGCAGAGGCACTGGAGGGGGCCTTGGCTACACCTTC.

This clone has more than one count but fewer than ten. This chain uses TRBV7-9 with TRBJ1-1; possible D gene TRBD1, 6 bases. V lost 5 bases and J 0 bases, leaving 10 bases between the germline ends. Germline values: CDR1 SEHNR, CDR2 FQNEAQ (reference sequence). The CDR3 is made up of 14 amino acids. The chain's CDR3 is CASSPGQMNTEAFF. The CDR3, as DNA: TGTGCCAGCAGCCCGGGACAAATGAACACTGAAGCTTTCTTT.

The chain carries TRBV2 and TRBJ1-6; 8 nucleotides align to TRBD1. Germline-derived CDR1 and CDR2 are SNHLY and FYNNEI. The CDR3 sequence is 16 residues long. J was trimmed by 4 bases and V by 5 bases; bases with no gene match: 7. Written as DNA, the CDR3 is TGTGCCAGCAGTCGACAGGGGCAGATTTATAATTCACCCCTCCACTTT. This gives the protein CASSRQGQIYNSPLHF.

This chain uses TRBV30 with TRBJ1-3, with TRBD1 matching 7 bases. The ends lost 2 bases at V and 2 bases at J; junction bases unmatched: 12. Germline V lookup: CDR1 GTSNPN, CDR2 SVGIG (reference sequence). The CDR3 extends over 17 amino acids. In DNA form, the CDR3 reads TGTGCCTGGAGTAGACCGAGGGGGCTAGACACTGGAAACACCATATATTTT. As protein: CAWSRPRGLDTGNTIYF.

The CDR3 bases are TGTGCCAGCAGTTACTCGAGCACAGGGGTCTATGGCTACACCTTC. Its protein product is CASSYSSTGVYGYTF. The rearrangement links TRBV6-2 or TRBV6-3 to TRBJ1-2; 7 nucleotides agree with TRBD1. CDR1 and CDR2 (germline): MNHEY, SVGEGT. This CDR3 contains 15 residues. The V gene end was trimmed by 0 bases and the J gene end by 4 bases; junction bases not matched to a gene: 5.

The chain employs TRBV5-1 and TRBJ2-7; 7 positions match TRBD2. V dropped 3 bases and J dropped 4; count of bases not matched to a gene: 10. There are 15 residues in the CDR3. Looked up from germline, CDR1 is SGHRS and CDR2 is YFSETQ. CDR3 sequence (DNA): TGCGCCAGCAGCTATGGCGCCGGGGAGGGATACGAGCAGTACGTC. Protein product: CASSYGAGEGYEQYV.

This rearrangement joins TRBV6-5 to TRBJ2-3; 10 nucleotides align to TRBD2. CDR1 is MNHEY, CDR2 SVGAGI, per germline. This CDR3 comprises 13 residues. The CDR3 DNA reads TGTTCAGCCCAGCGGGGGGGATCAGATACGCAGTATTTT. Translating gives CSAQRGGSDTQYF.

The chain uses TRBV14 and TRBJ1-4, with D perhaps TRBD1 (5 bases). Trimming shortened V by 1 base and J by 4 bases, and 13 bases separated the two germline ends. In germline, CDR1 is SGHDN, CDR2 FVKESK. This CDR3 spans 16 amino acids. In DNA, the CDR3 is TGTGCCAGCAGCCAAGCCCTAGACAGCAGTAATGAAAAACTGTTTTTT. Protein product: CASSQALDSSNEKLFF. The whole variable domain, filled in from reference TRBV14 and TRBJ1-4, reads EAGVTQFPSHSVIEKGQTVTLRCDPISGHDNLYWYRRVMGKEIKFLLHFVKESKQDESGMPNNRFLAERTGGTYSTLKVQPAELEDSGVYFCASSQALDSSNEKLFFGSGTQLSVL.

The rearrangement uses TRBV6-4 and TRBJ2-2; D not resolved. The germline V and J ends were trimmed by 3 bases and 5 bases, with 7 bases remaining between them. Germline CDR1 is MRHNA and CDR2 is SNTAGT. The CDR3 is 13 amino acids. The CDR3 region is CASSERVTGELFF. The CDR3 nucleotides are TGTGCCAGCAGTGAACGCGTGACCGGGGAGCTGTTTTTT.

The chain recombines TRBV10-3 with TRBJ1-2; 12 nucleotides match TRBD1. Germline CDR1 reads ENHRY; CDR2 reads SYGVKD. J was trimmed by 1 base and V by 6 bases; bases with no gene match: 15. This CDR3 region has 19 residues. CDR3 coding DNA: TGTGCCATCAGCCGCCGAACCGGGACAGGGGGCGGAAGTAACTATGGCTACACCTTC. Encoded protein: CAISRRTGTGGGSNYGYTF.

The chain is built from TRBV3-1 (or the pseudogene TRBV3-2) and TRBJ1-2; TRBD1 aligns across 11 bases. The CDR3 spans 15 residues. V lost 6 bases and J lost 7; bases outside the gene matches: 10. Germline CDR1 reads LGHDT; CDR2 reads YNNKEL (reference sequence). CDR3: CASRPRDRGDSGYTF. The CDR3 DNA is TGTGCCAGCAGACCACGGGACAGGGGGGACTCTGGCTACACCTTC.

This sequence joins TRBV2 and TRBJ2-1; 14 nucleotides align to TRBD2. The CDR3 totals 18 residues. Germline V gene data show CDR1 as SNHLY and CDR2 as FYNNEI. The V gene end was trimmed by 8 bases and the J gene end by 0 bases; junction bases not matched to a gene: 9. CDR3 amino acids: CASRGGLAGASSYNEQFF. DNA for the CDR3: TGTGCCAGCCGAGGGGGACTAGCGGGGGCCAGCTCCTACAATGAGCAGTTCTTC.

The chain links TRBV7-8 to TRBJ2-5, with D tentatively TRBD2 (6 bases). Germline loops: CDR1 SGHVS, CDR2 FQNEAQ. The length of the CDR3 is 19 residues. V was shortened by 5 bases and J by 3 bases, with 28 bases between the two germline ends. The CDR3 region has the DNA TGTGCCAGCAGCCCTCTACTCCCTCCACCCCGGGACTCCAAAGAGACCCAGTACTTC. Encoded protein: CASSPLLPPPRDSKETQYF.

The J gene is TRBJ1-1, the V gene TRBV2; the D is unclear. Germline V lookup: CDR1 SNHLY, CDR2 FYNNEI. The V end was cut by 3 bases, the J end by 4 bases, with 12 bases between. The CDR3 sequence is 14 residues long. The CDR3 DNA is TGTGCCAGCAGTGAGCGGGGTCTTCGCACTGAAGCTTTCTTT. This translates into CASSERGLRTEAFF. Together with reference TRBV2 and TRBJ1-1, the CDR3 gives the full variable domain: EPEVTQTPSHQVTQMGQEVILRCVPISNHLYFYWYRQILGQKVEFLVSFYNNEISEKSEIFDDQFSVERPDGSNFTLKIRSTKLEDSAMYFCASSERGLRTEAFFGQGTRLTVV.

This chain connects TRBV7-8 to TRBJ2-7; a weak D match, TRBD1 (6 bases). The CDR3 runs 13 residues. Germline CDR1 is SGHVS and CDR2 is FQNEAQ. Trimming stripped 3 bases from V and 2 bases from J, with 8 bases between. The CDR3 region has the DNA TGTGCCAGCAGCTTCGGACAGACCTACGAGCAGTACGTC. The encoded protein is CASSFGQTYEQYV.

The chain is built from TRBV7-9 and TRBJ2-7; 8 positions match TRBD1. From germline, CDR1 is SEHNR and CDR2 FQNEAQ (reference sequence). With V trimmed by 5 bases and J by 7 bases, 10 bases remained unmatched. The CDR3 has 14 amino acids. As DNA, the CDR3 is TGTGCCAGCAGCCCGTCGGACAGGGCGGGAGAGCAGTACGTC. Its protein is CASSPSDRAGEQYV.